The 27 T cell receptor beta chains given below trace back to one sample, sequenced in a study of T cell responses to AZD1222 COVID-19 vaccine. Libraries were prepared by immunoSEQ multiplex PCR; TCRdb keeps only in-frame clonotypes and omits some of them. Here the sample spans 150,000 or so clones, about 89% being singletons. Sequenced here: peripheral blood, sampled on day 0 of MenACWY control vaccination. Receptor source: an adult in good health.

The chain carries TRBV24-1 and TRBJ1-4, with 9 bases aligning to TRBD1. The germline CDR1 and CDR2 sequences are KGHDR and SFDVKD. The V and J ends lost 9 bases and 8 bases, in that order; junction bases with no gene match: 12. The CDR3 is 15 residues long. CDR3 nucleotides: TGTGCCACCGGACCGGGACAGGGATGGGGAGAAAAACTGTTTTTT. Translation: CATGPGQGWGEKLFF.

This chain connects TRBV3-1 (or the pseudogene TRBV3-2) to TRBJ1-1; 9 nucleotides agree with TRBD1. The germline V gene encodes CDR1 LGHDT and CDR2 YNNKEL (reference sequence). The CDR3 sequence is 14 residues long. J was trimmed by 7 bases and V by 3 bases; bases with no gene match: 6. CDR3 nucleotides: TGTGCCAGCAGCCAGACAGGGGGTGGGAGTGAAGCTTTCTTT. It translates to CASSQTGGGSEAFF.

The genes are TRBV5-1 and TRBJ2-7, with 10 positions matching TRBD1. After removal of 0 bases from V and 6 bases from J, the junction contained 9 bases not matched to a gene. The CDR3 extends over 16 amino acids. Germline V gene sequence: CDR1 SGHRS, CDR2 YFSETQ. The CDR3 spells CASSLELGQGKFEQYF. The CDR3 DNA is TGCGCCAGCAGCTTGGAGTTGGGACAGGGGAAGTTCGAGCAGTACTTC.

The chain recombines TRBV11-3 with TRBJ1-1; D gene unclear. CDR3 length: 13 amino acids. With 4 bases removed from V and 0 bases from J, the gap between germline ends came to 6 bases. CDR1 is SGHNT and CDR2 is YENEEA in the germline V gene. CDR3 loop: CASSWTVNTEAFF. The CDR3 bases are TGTGCCAGCAGCTGGACGGTGAACACTGAAGCTTTCTTT.

The CDR3 region is CASSRPGQGGSPLHF. CDR3 DNA: TGCGCCAGCAGTAGGCCGGGACAGGGAGGTTCACCCCTCCACTTT. The chain employs TRBV10-2 and TRBJ1-6, with 9 positions matching TRBD1. The CDR3 runs to 15 residues. Germline V gives CDR1 WSHSY, CDR2 SAAADI. V was clipped by 5 bases and J by 9 bases; unmatched bases: 8.

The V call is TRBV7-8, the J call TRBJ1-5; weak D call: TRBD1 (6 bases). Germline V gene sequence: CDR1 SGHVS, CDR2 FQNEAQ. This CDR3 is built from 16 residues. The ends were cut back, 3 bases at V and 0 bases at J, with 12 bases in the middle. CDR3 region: CASSLDYRDSNQPQHF. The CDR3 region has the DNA TGTGCCAGCAGCTTGGACTACAGGGATAGCAATCAGCCCCAGCATTTT.

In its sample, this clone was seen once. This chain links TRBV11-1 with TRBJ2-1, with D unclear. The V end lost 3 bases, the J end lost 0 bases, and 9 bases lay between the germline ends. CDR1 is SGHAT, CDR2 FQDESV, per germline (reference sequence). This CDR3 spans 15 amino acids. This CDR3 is CASSFGSSSYNEQFF. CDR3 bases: TGTGCCAGCAGCTTCGGCTCCAGCTCCTACAATGAGCAGTTCTTC.

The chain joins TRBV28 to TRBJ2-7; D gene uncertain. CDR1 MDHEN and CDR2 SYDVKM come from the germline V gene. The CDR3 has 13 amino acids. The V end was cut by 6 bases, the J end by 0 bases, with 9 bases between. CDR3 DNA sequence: TGTGCCAGCAGGTTGGCTGACTCCTACGAGCAGTACTTC. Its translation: CASRLADSYEQYF.

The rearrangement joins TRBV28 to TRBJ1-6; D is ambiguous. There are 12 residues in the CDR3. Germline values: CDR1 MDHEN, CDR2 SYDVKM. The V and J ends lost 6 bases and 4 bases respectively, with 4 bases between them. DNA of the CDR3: TGTGCCAGCAGCGTTTATAATTCACCCCTCCACTTT. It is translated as CASSVYNSPLHF.

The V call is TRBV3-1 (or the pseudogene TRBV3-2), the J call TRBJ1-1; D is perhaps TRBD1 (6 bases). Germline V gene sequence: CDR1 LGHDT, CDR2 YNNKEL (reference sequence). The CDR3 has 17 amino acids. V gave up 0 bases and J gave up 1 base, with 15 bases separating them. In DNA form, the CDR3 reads TGTGCCAGCAGCCAAGAATCAGGGGCCCCATCGAACACTGAAGCTTTCTTT. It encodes CASSQESGAPSNTEAFF.

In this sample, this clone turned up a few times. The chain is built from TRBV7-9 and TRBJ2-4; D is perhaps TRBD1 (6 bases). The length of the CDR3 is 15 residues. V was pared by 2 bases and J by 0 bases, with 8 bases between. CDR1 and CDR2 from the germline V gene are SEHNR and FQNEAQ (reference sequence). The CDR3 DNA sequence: TGTGCCAGCAGCTTAACAGGGTCAGCCAAAAACATTCAGTACTTC. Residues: CASSLTGSAKNIQYF.

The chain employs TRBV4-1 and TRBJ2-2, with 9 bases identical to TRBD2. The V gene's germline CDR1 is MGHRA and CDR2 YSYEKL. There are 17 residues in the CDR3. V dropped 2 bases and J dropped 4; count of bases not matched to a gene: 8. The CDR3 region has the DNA TGCGCCAGCAGCCAAACTATACTAGCGGGCCTCACCGGGGAGCTGTTTTTT. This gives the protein CASSQTILAGLTGELFF.

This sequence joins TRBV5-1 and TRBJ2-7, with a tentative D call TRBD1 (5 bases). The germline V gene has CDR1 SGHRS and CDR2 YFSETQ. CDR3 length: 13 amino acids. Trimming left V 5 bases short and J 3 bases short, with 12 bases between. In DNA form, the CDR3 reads TGCGCCAGCAGTTCCCTAGGGGTCTACGAGCAGTACTTC. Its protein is CASSSLGVYEQYF.

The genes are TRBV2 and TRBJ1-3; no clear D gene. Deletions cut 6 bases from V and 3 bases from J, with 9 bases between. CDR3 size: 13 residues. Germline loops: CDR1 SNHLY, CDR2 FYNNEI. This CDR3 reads CASREWSGNTIYF. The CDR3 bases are TGTGCCAGCAGAGAGTGGAGTGGAAACACCATATATTTT.

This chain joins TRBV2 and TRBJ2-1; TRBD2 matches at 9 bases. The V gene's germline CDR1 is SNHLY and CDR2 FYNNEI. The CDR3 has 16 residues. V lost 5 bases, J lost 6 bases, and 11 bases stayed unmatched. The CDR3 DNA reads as TGTGCCAGCAGTTCGTTATTGGGACTAGCACCCAATGAGCAGTTCTTC. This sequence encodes CASSSLLGLAPNEQFF.

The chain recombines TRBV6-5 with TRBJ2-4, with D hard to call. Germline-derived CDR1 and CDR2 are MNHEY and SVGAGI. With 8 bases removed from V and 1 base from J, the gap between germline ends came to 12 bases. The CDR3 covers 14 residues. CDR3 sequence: CASLGVGAKNIQYF. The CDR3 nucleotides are TGTGCCAGCCTAGGAGTGGGGGCCAAAAACATTCAGTACTTC.

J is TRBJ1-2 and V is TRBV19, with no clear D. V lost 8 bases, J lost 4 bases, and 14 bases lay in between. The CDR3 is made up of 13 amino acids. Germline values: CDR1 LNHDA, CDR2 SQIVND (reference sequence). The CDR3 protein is CASSDTNLYGYTF. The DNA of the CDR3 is TGTGCCAGTTCTGACACAAACCTCTATGGCTACACCTTC.

The CDR3 sequence: CASSLHTGGAEAFF. Written as DNA, the CDR3 is TGCGCCAGCAGCTTACACACAGGGGGCGCTGAAGCTTTCTTT. The chain couples TRBV5-1 to TRBJ1-1; 9 bases match TRBD1. The CDR3 runs to 14 residues. V trimming: 2 bases; J trimming: 6 bases; junction bases outside the gene matches: 5. CDR1 and CDR2 from the germline V gene are SGHRS and YFSETQ.

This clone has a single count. This CDR3 reads CAIRKVGDINEQYF. As DNA, the CDR3 is TGTGCCATCAGGAAGGTCGGGGATATCAACGAGCAGTACTTC. The rearrangement links TRBV10-3 to TRBJ2-7; D possibly corresponds to TRBD2 (5 bases). Germline V CDR1 and CDR2: ENHRY, SYGVKD. The CDR3 spans 14 residues. V dropped 6 bases and J dropped 5 bases, with 17 bases sitting between them.

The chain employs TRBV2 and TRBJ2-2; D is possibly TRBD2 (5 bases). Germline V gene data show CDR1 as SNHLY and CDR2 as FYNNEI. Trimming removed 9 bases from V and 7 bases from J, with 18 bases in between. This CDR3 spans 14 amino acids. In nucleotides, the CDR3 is TGTGCCAGTTGGTCAGTTGAGGGAGTCGGGGAGCTGTTTTTT. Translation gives CASWSVEGVGELFF.

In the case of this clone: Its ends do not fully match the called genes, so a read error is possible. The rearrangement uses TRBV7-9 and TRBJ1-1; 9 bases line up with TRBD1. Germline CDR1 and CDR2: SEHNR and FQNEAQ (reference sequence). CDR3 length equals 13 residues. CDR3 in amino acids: CASSLEGDREAIF. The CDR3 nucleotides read TGTGCCAGCAGCTTAGAGGGGGACAGGGAAGCCATCTTT.

CDR3 nucleotide sequence: TGTGCCAGCAGTTACGGGCAGAGCGTGGGCTACACCTTC. It specifies CASSYGQSVGYTF. The rearrangement uses TRBV6-5 and TRBJ1-2, with D uncertain. Trimming left V 2 bases short and J 8 bases short, with 12 bases between. This CDR3 spans 13 amino acids. Germline CDR1 MNHEY, CDR2 SVGAGI.

CDR3: CASSPRPNNEQFF. Here the CDR3 DNA reads TGTGCCAGCAGTCCGAGGCCGAACAATGAGCAGTTCTTC. The chain employs TRBV6-4 and TRBJ2-1; no firm D call. Germline values: CDR1 MRHNA, CDR2 SNTAGT. This CDR3 has 13 amino acids. Trimming took 5 bases from V and 5 from J, leaving 10 bases between them.

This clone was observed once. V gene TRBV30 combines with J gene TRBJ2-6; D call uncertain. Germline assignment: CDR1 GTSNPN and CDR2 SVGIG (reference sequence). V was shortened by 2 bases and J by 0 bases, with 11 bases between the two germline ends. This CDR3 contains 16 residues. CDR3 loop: CAWSFPRSSGANVLTF. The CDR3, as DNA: TGTGCCTGGAGTTTCCCCAGAAGCTCTGGGGCCAACGTCCTGACTTTC.

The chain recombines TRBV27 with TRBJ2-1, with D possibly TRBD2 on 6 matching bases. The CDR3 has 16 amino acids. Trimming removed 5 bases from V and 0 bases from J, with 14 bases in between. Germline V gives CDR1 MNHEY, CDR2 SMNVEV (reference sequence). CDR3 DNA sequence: TGTGCCAGCAGTAGAACGGGACTGCTCTCCTACAATGAGCAGTTCTTC. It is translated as CASSRTGLLSYNEQFF.

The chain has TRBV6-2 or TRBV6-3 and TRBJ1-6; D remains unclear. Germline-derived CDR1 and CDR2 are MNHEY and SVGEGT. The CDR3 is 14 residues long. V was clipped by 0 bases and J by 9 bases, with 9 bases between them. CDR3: CASSYSVPSSPLHF. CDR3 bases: TGTGCCAGCAGTTACTCAGTACCGAGTTCACCCCTCCACTTT.

Here the CDR3 reads CASSPDQGPNTEAFF. The CDR3 DNA follows: TGTGCCAGCAGCCCAGATCAGGGACCGAACACTGAAGCTTTCTTT. V is TRBV7-9 and J is TRBJ1-1, with a weak D call TRBD1 (5 bases). CDR1 is SEHNR and CDR2 is FQNEAQ in the germline V gene (reference sequence). The CDR3 covers 15 residues. V was trimmed by 5 bases and J by 1 base, leaving 14 bases between them.